The table lists the clone carrying this T cell receptor (beta chain) with a count of one. The entry originates in a study of blood T cell repertoires in COVID-19. Study-level background: COVID-19 samples, acute and convalescent, were from the United States, Italy and Spain. The analysed material was cDNA or gDNA that came from T cells, B-cell-depleted T cells, or PBMCs.

CDR3 length: 12 residues. Trimming stripped 0 bases from V and 9 bases from J, with 9 bases between. CDR1 is GTSNPN, CDR2 SVGIG, per germline (reference sequence). Authors' processing steps: Estimated nucleated cell counts came from reference gene primer amplification. The table came from immunoSEQ multiplex PCR; TCRdb's copy has only in-frame clones and leaves some out. V and J calls and clone size are those listed in that table; D and trimming were worked out from the DNA. This sample has tens of thousands of clones, with 80% found just once. The sample was peripheral blood. The sequence derives from a man aged 55-75 years with acute or convalescent COVID-19. The rearrangement links TRBV30 to TRBJ2-1; D remains ambiguous. The CDR3 loop is CAWSVSGLEQFF. CDR3 nucleotides: TGTGCCTGGAGTGTATCTGGGCTTGAGCAGTTCTTC. The whole variable domain, remainder taken from reference TRBV30 and TRBJ2-1, is SQTIHQWPATLVQPVGSPLSLECTVEGTSNPNLYWYRQAAGRGLQLLFYSVGIGQISSEVPQNLSASRPQDRQFILSSKKLLLSDSGFYLCAWSVSGLEQFFGPGTRLTVL.